Each of the 6 T cell receptor beta chains below was sequenced from the same sample in a study of OX40 agonist ivuxolimab in advanced cancers. Sequencing was performed with immunoSEQ multiplex PCR; in TCRdb, only in-frame clones are kept and a portion is missing. Of 60,000 to 85,000 clones listed, around 86% are singletons. This specimen consisted of CD4+ or CD8+ T cells sorted from blood, obtained in a trial of the OX40 agonist ivuxolimab. The receptors here all came from an adult with an advanced solid tumor such as melanoma, head and neck, liver or kidney cancer.

This clone came up once. The chain uses TRBV7-7 and TRBJ2-5, with D possibly being TRBD2 (5 bases). This CDR3 is 14 amino acids long. V was pared by 3 bases and J by 1 base, with 9 bases between. CDR1 and CDR2 (germline): SSHAT, FNYEAQ (reference sequence). The CDR3 DNA reads as TGTGCCAGCAGCTTGCACGGACTCCAAGAGACCCAGTACTTC. Its translation: CASSLHGLQETQYF.

The chain couples TRBV6-6 to TRBJ1-2, with 7 bases that match TRBD1. CDR1 MNHNY and CDR2 SVGAGI come from the germline V gene (reference sequence). J lost 6 bases, V lost 2 bases, and 12 bases had no gene match. There are 16 residues in the CDR3. CDR3 region: CASSYIVTGLDDGYTF. The CDR3 DNA reads TGTGCCAGCAGTTACATAGTGACAGGGTTAGACGATGGCTACACCTTC.

This clone occurred once. The chain has TRBV29-1 and TRBJ1-5; D is unresolved. Trimming cost V 4 bases and J 0 bases, with 7 bases left between them. CDR3 length: 13 residues. Germline values: CDR1 SQVTM, CDR2 ANQGSEA. The CDR3 sequence: CSVAGNSNQPQHF. The CDR3 DNA reads TGCAGCGTTGCGGGGAATAGCAATCAGCCCCAGCATTTT.

The chain joins TRBV6-6 to TRBJ1-2; 9 bases map to TRBD1. Germline V gives CDR1 MNHNY, CDR2 SVGAGI (reference sequence). With 2 bases clipped from V and 2 bases from J, the junction kept 6 bases outside the gene matches. There are 16 residues in the CDR3. Here the CDR3 reads CASSYPGQGLNYGYTF. CDR3 nucleotide sequence: TGTGCCAGCAGTTACCCGGGACAGGGTCTAAACTATGGCTACACCTTC.

The rearrangement joins TRBV19 to TRBJ2-5, with D possibly being TRBD2 (6 bases). This CDR3 contains 15 residues. Germline V lookup: CDR1 LNHDA, CDR2 SQIVND (reference sequence). The V gene lost 7 bases and the J gene lost 5 bases, with 20 bases spanning the gap. The CDR3 DNA follows: TGTGCCAGTAATAAGAACGGGGGACCTGGGGAGACCCAGTACTTC. It yields the protein CASNKNGGPGETQYF. Supplemented by reference TRBV19 and TRBJ2-5, the full variable domain reads DGGITQSPKYLFRKEGQNVTLSCEQNLNHDAMYWYRQDPGQGLRLIYYSQIVNDFQKGDIAEGYSVSREKKESFPLTVTSAQKNPTAFYLCASNKNGGPGETQYFGPGTRLLVL.

As for this clone: One end of the junction is discordant with germline, which a read error may explain. The chain links TRBV19 to TRBJ1-1, with 8 bases matching TRBD1. The CDR3 spans 17 residues. Germline CDR1 reads LNHDA; CDR2 reads SQIVND (reference sequence). The CDR3 nucleotides read TGTGCCAGTAGGATAGATGGACAGGGACCTGGGAACACTGAAGCTTTCTTT. Encoded protein: CASRIDGQGPGNTEAFF. Complete variable domain (other parts from reference TRBV19 and TRBJ1-1): DGGITQSPKYLFRKEGQNVTLSCEQNLNHDAMYWYRQDPGQGLRLIYYSQIVNDFQKGDIAEGYSVSREKKESFPLTVTSAQKNPTAFYLCASRIDGQGPGNTEAFFGQGTRLTVV.